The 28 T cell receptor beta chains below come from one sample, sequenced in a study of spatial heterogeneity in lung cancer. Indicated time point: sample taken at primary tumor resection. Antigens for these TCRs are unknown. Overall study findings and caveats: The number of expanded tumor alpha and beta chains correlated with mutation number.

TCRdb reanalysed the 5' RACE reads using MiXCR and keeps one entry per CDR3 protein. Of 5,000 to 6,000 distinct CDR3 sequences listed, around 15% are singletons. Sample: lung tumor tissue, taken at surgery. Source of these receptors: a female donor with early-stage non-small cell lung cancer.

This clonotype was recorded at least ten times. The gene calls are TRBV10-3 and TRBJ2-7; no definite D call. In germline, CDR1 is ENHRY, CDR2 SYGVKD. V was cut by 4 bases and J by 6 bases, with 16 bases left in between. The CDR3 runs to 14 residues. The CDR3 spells CAISGSRMHGEQYF. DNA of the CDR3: TGTGCCATCAGTGGTAGCCGGATGCACGGCGAGCAGTACTTC.

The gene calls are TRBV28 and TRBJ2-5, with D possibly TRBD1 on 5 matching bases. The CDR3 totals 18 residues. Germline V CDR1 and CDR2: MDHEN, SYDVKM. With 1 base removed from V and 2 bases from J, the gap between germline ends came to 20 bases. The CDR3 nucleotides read TGTGCCAGCAGTTTATTGGCCGGACACCGTTATGGGCAAGAGACCCAGTACTTC. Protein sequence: CASSLLAGHRYGQETQYF.

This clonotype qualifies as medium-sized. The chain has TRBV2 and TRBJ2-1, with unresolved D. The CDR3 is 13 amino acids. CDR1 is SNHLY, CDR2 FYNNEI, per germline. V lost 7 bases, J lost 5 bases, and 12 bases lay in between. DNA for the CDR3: TGTGCCAGCAACCCCCCTTTCCACAATGAGCAGTTCTTC. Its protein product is CASNPPFHNEQFF.

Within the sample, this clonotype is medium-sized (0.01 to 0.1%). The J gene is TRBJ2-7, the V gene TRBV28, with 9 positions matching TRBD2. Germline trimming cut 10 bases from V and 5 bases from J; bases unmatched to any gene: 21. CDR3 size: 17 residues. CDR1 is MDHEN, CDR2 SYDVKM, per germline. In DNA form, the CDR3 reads TGTGCCACTCGGAAAGGAGGCGGCGGGAGGGCTTTCCACGAGCAGTACTTC. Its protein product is CATRKGGGGRAFHEQYF.

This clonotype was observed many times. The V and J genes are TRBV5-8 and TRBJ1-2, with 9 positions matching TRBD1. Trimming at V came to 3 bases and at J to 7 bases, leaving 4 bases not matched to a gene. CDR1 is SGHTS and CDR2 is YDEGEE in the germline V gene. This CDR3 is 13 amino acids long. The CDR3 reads CASSSTGGSGYTF. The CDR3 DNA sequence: TGTGCCAGCAGCTCAACAGGGGGCAGTGGCTACACCTTC.

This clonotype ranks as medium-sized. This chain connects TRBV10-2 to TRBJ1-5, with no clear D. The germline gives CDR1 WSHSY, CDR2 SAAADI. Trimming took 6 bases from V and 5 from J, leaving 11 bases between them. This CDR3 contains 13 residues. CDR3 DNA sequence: TGCGCCAGCAGAATCCGGAGTGATCAGCCCCAGCATTTT. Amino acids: CASRIRSDQPQHF.

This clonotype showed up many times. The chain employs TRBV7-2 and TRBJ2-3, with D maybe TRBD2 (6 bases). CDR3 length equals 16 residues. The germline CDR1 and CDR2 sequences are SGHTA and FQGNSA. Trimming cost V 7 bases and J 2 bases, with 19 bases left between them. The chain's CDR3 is CASTPGLNSLTDTQYF. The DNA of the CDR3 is TGTGCCAGCACCCCCGGACTAAACTCCCTCACAGATACGCAGTATTTT.

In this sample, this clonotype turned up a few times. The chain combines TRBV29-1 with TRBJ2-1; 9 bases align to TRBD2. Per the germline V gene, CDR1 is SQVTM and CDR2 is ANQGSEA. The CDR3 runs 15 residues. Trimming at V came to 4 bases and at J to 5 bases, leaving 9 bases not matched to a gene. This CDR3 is CSVVRGSGRNNEQFF. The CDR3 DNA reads TGCAGCGTTGTCCGGGGCAGCGGGAGGAACAATGAGCAGTTCTTC.

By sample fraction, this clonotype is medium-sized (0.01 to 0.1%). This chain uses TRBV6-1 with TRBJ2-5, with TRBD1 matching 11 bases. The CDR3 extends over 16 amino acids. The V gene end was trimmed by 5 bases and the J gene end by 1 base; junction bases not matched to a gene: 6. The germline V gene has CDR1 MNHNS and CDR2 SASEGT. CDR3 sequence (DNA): TGTGCCAGCAGTAAATCGGACAGGGGGCTCCAAGAGACCCAGTACTTC. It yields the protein CASSKSDRGLQETQYF.

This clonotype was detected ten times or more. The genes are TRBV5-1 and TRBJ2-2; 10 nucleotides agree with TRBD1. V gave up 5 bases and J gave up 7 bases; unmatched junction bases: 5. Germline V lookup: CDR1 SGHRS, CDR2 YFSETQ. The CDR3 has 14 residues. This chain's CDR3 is CASRDRGSVGELFF. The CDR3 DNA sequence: TGCGCCAGCAGGGACAGGGGGTCGGTCGGGGAGCTGTTTTTT.

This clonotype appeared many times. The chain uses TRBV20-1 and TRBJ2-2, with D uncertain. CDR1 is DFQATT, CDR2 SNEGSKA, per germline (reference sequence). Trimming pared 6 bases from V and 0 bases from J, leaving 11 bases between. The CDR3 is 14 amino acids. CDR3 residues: CSALGLANTGELFF. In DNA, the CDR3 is TGCAGTGCCCTTGGGCTAGCGAACACCGGGGAGCTGTTTTTT.

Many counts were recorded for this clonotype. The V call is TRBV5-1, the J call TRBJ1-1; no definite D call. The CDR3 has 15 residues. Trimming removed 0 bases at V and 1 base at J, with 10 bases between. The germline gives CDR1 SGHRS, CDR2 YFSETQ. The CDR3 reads CASSLAQVSNTEAFF. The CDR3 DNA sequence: TGCGCCAGCAGCTTGGCCCAAGTTTCGAACACTGAAGCTTTCTTT.

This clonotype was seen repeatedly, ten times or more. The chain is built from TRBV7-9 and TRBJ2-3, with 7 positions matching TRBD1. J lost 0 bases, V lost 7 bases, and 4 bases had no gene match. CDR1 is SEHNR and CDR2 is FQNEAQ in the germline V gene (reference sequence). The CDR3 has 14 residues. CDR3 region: CASKPRGSTDTQYF. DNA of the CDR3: TGTGCCAGCAAGCCCAGGGGGAGCACAGATACGCAGTATTTT.

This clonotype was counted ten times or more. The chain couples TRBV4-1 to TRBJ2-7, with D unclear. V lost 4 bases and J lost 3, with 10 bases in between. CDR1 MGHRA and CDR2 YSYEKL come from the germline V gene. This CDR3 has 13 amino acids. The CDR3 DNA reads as TGCGCCAGCAGCCTCACGCCCCTCTACGAGCAGTACGTC. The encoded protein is CASSLTPLYEQYV.

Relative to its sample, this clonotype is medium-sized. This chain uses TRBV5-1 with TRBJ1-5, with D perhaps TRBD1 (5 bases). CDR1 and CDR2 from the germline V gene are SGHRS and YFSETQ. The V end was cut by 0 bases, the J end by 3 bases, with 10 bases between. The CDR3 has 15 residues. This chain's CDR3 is CASSLDPGLNQPQHF. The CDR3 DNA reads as TGCGCCAGCAGCTTGGACCCAGGGCTCAATCAGCCCCAGCATTTT.

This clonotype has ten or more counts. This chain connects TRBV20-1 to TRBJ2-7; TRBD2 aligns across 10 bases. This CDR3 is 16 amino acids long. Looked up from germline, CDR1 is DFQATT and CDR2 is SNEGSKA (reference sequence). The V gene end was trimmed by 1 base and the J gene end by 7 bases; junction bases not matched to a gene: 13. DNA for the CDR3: TGCAGTGCTAGAGCCACTCGACTAGCGGGTCCCTGGGAGCAGTACTTC. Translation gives CSARATRLAGPWEQYF.

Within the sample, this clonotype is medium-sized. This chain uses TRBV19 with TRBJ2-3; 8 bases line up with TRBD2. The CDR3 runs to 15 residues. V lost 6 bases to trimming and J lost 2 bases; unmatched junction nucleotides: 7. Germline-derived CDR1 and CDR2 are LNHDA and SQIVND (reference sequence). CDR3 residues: CASRASGSATDTQYF. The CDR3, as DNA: TGTGCCAGTAGAGCCAGCGGGAGCGCCACAGATACGCAGTATTTT.

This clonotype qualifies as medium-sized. Here the CDR3 DNA reads TGTGCCAGCAGCTTAACGGAGTCTGAGCAGTTCTTC. Amino acid sequence: CASSLTESEQFF. The chain has TRBV7-3 and TRBJ2-1; D is unresolved. The CDR3 has 12 amino acids. Trimming shortened V by 0 bases and J by 9 bases, and 6 bases separated the two germline ends. Germline V lookup: CDR1 SGHTA, CDR2 FQGTGA.

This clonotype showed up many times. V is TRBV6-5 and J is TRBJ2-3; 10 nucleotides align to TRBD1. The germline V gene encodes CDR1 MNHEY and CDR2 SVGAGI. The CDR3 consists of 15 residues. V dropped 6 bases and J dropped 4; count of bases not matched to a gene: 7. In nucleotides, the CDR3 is TGTGCCAGCAGGTTGGGACAGGGGATTGCAGATACGCAGTATTTT. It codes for CASRLGQGIADTQYF.

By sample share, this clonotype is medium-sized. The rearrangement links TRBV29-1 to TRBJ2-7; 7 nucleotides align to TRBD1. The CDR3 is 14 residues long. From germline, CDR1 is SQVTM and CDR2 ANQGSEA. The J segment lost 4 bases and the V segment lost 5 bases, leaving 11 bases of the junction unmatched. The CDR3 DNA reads TGCAGCGTTCGGGGTGGGACAGTGACTTACGAGCAGTACTTC. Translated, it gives CSVRGGTVTYEQYF.

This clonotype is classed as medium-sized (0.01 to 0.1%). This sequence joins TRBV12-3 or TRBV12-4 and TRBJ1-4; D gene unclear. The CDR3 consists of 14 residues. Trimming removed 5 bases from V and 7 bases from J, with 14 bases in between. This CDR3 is CASSILGMGEKLFF. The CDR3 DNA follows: TGTGCCAGCAGTATCCTGGGGATGGGTGAAAAACTGTTTTTT.

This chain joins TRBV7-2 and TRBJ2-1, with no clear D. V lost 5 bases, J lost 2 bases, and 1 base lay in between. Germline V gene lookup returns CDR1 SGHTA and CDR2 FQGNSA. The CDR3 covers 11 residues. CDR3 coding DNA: TGTGCCAGCAGCCCCTACAATGAGCAGTTCTTC. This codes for CASSPYNEQFF.

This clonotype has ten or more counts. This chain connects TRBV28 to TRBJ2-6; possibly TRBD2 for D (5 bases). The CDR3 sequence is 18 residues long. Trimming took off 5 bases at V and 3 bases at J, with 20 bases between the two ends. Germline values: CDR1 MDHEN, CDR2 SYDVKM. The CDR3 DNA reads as TGTGCCAGCAGTCCCCGGGGTAGCTGGCCCTTTGGGGCCAACGTCCTGACTTTC. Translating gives CASSPRGSWPFGANVLTF.

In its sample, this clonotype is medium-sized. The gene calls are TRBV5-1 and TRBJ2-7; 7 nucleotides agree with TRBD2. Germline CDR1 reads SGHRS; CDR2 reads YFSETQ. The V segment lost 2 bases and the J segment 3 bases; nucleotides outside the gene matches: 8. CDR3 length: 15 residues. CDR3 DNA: TGCGCCAGCAGCTTTGGGAGGGCTAAAGACTACGAGCAGTACTTC. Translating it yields CASSFGRAKDYEQYF.

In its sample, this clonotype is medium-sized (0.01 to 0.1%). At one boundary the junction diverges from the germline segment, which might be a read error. CDR3 bases: TGTGCCAGCAGCTGGGGACAGACAGCCTACGGGCAGTACTTC. Its translation is CASSWGQTAYGQYF. The genes are TRBV11-2 and TRBJ2-7; 7 bases fit TRBD1. The CDR3 spans 14 residues. Germline V gene sequence: CDR1 SGHAT, CDR2 FQNNGV.

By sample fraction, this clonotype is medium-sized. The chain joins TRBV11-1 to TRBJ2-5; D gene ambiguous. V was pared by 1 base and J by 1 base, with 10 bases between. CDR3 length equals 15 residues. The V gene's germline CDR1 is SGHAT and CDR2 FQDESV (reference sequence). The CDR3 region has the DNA TGTGCCAGCAGCTTAGGAGGCGCCCTCCAAGAGACCCAGTACTTC. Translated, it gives CASSLGGALQETQYF.

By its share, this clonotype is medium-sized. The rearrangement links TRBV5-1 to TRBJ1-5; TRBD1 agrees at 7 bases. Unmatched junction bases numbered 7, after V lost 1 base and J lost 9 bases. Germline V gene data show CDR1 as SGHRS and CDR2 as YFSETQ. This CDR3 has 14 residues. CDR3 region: CASSLSQGEWPQHF. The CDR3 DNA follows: TGCGCCAGCAGCTTGTCCCAGGGGGAATGGCCCCAGCATTTT.

CDR3 protein: CASSLAPGLVYEQYF. In nucleotides, the CDR3 is TGTGCCAGCAGTCTGGCCCCGGGACTAGTCTACGAGCAGTACTTC. The chain carries TRBV27 and TRBJ2-7; 8 nucleotides match TRBD2. The J segment lost 3 bases and the V segment lost 5 bases, leaving 9 bases of the junction unmatched. The CDR3 has 15 amino acids. The germline gives CDR1 MNHEY, CDR2 SMNVEV (reference sequence).